This TCR beta chain was recovered during a study of cytomegalovirus exposure and HLA in healthy donors. TCRdb's copy holds only in-frame clones and misses some; the assay was immunoSEQ multiplex PCR. The sample includes around 300,000 clones, more than 75% of them seen just once. This CDR3 is built from 14 residues. Trimming cost V 0 bases and J 5 bases; bases outside gene matches: 4. CDR1 is SGHRS, CDR2 YFSETQ, per germline. Input material: PBMCs. This receptor was obtained from a woman aged 18-29 years in good health and CMV-seronegative. The chain links TRBV5-1 to TRBJ1-1, with TRBD1 matching over 7 bases. The CDR3 bases are TGCGCCAGCAGCTTGGACAGGGGTGAGACTGAAGCTTTCTTT. It encodes CASSLDRGETEAFF.